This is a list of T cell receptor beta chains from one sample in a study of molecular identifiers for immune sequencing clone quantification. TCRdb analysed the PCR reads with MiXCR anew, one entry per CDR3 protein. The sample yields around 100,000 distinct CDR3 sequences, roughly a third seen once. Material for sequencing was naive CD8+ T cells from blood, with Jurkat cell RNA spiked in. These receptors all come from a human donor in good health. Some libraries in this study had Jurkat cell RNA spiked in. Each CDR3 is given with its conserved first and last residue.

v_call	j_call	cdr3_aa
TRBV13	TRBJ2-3	CASSPTPPGPGDTQYF
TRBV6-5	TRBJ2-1	CASSYGDRGMNEQFF
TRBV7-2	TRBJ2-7	CASSPFSWEQYF
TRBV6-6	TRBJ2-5	CASSYYGLAGGGETQYF
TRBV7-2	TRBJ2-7	CASSLTGSTYEQYF
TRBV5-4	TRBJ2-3	CASSSWDGTDTQYF
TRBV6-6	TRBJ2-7	CASSYAAGSAYEQYF
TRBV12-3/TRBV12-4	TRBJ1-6	CASLQGWYNSPLHF
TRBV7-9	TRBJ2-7	CASSLATGTSEQYF
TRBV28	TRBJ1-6	CATHRGLSYNSHLHF
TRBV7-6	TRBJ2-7	CASSFGPGDSEQYF
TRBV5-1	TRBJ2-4	CASSYGGNIQYF
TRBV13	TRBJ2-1	CASSNTGLAGTASYNEQFF
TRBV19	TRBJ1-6	CASSIVSSSPLHF
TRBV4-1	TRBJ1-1	CASSQYRDRGQKDTEAFF
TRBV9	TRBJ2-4	CASNDGQKNIQYF
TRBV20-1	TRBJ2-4	CSARVRPEILIAKNIQYF
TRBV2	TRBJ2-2	CASTPGPANTGELFF
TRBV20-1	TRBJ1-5	CSARQNSNQPQHF
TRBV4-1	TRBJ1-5	CASSQESPLDQPQHF
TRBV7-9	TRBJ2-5	CASSHIEGRYETQYF
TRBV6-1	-	CASREAGTQFF
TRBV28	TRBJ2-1	CASSPVSGNEQFF
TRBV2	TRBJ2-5	CASRLAEETQYF
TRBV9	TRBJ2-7	CASSVLGINDEQYF
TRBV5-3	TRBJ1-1	CASSLVPKNTEAFF
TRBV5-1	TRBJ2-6	CASGESGANVLTF
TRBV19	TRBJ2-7	CASSIFPGSGYEQYF
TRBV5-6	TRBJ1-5	CASSLGTGQSQPQHF
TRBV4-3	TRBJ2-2	CASSQGSAGELFF
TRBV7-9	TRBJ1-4	CASSGTDRVLNEKLSF
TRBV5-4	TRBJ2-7	CASSFGGTVSEQYF
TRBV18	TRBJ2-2	CASLLDTGELFF
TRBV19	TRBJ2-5	CASSIEDRGLGETQYF
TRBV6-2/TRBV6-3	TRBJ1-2	CASSYGPGYTF
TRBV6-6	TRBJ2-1	CASSYLLTSGRVEDYNEQFF
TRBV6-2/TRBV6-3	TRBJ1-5	CASMDRGDQPQHF
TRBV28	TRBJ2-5	CASWGPLAGGKETQYF
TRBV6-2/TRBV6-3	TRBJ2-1	CASSYGRDPYKEQFF
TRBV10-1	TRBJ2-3	CAKPTLEDTQYF
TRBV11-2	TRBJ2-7	CASAYAYEQYF
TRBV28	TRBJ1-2	CACKTQGGANYGYTF